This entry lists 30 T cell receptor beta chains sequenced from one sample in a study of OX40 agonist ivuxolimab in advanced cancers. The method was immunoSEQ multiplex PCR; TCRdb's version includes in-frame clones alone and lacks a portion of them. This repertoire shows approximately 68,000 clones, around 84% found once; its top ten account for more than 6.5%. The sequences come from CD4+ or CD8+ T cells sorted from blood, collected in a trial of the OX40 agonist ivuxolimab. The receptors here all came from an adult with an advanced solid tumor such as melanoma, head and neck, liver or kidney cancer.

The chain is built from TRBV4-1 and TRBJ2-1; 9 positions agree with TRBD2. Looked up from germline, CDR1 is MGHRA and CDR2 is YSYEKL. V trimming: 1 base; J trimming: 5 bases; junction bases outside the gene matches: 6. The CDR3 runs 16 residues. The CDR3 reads CASSQVQRGGDNEQFF. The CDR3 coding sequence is TGCGCCAGCAGCCAAGTGCAGCGCGGGGGGGACAATGAGCAGTTCTTC.

The CDR3 DNA follows: TGTGCCAGCAGCCTGGAGTTAGGGCAGCCGACTAACTATGGCTACACCTTC. This translates into CASSLELGQPTNYGYTF. The chain combines TRBV4-2 with TRBJ1-2, with D hard to call. The CDR3 contains 17 residues. Looked up from germline, CDR1 is LGHNA and CDR2 is YNFKEQ. V was cut by 4 bases and J by 0 bases, with 18 bases left in between.

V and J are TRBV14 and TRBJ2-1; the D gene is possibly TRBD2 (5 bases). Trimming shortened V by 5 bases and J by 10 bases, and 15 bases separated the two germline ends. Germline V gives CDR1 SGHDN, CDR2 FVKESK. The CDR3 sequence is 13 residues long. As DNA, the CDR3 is TGTGCCAGCAGCTACGAGCGGTCGACAGAGCAGTTCTTC. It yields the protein CASSYERSTEQFF.

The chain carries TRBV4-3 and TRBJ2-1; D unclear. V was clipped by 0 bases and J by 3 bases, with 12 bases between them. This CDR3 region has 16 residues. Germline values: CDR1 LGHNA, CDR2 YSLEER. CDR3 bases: TGCGCCAGCAGCCAAGAGGGTTCAGGCAGCTACAATGAGCAGTTCTTC. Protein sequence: CASSQEGSGSYNEQFF.

The CDR3 is CASSVGSVASTDTQYF. In DNA form, the CDR3 reads TGTGCCAGCAGCGTAGGGTCGGTAGCCAGCACAGATACGCAGTATTTT. The chain has TRBV9 and TRBJ2-3; D not resolved. The CDR3 sequence is 16 residues long. Germline values: CDR1 SGDLS, CDR2 YYNGEE. V lost 0 bases, J lost 0 bases, and 11 bases lay in between.

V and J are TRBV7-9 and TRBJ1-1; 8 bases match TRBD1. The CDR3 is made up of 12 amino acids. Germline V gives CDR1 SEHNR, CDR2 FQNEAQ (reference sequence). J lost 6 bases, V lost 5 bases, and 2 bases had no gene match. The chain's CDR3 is CASSETGAEAFF. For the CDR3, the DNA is TGTGCCAGCAGCGAGACAGGGGCTGAAGCTTTCTTT.

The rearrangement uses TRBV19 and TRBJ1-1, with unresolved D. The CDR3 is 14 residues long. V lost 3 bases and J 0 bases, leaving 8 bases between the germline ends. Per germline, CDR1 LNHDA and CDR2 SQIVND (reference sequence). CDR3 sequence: CASSIQIMNTEAFF. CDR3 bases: TGTGCCAGTAGTATCCAGATAATGAACACTGAAGCTTTCTTT.

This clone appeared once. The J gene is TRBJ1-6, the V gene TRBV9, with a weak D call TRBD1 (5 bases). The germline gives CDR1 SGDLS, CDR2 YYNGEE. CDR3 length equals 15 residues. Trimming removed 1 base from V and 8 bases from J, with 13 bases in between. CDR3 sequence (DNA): TGTGCCAGCAGCGTACTACAGGATGCGGATTCACCCCTCCACTTT. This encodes CASSVLQDADSPLHF.

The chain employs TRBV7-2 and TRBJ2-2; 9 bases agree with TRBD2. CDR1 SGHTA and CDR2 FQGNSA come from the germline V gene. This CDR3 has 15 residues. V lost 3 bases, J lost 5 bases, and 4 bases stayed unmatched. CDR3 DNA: TGTGCCAGCAGCTTTAGCGGGAGTGGAACCGGGGAGCTGTTTTTT. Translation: CASSFSGSGTGELFF.

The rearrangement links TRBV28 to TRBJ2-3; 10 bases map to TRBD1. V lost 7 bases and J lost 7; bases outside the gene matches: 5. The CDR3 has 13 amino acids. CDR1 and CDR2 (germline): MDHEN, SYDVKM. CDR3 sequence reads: CASMDRGRNTQYF. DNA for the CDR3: TGTGCCAGCATGGACAGGGGGAGAAATACGCAGTATTTT.

The DNA for the CDR3 is TGTGCCAGCAGTGAAATCAGGGGGACTGAAGCTTTCTTT. The encoded protein is CASSEIRGTEAFF. The chain has TRBV6-1 and TRBJ1-1; TRBD1 agrees at 7 bases. Unmatched junction bases numbered 2, after V lost 2 bases and J lost 5 bases. The CDR3 runs to 13 residues. Germline V CDR1 and CDR2: MNHNS, SASEGT.

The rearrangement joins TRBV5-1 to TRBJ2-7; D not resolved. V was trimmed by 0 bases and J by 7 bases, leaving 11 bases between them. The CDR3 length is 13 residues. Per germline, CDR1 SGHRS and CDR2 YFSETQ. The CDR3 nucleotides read TGCGCCAGCAGCTTGGAATGGTCCGGGGAGCAGTACTTC. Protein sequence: CASSLEWSGEQYF.

The CDR3 is CAWSRRGNEQFF. CDR3 sequence (DNA): TGTGCCTGGAGTCGGCGGGGGAATGAGCAGTTCTTC. This chain links TRBV30 with TRBJ2-1; 7 nucleotides align to TRBD2. CDR3 length: 12 residues. The V and J ends lost 2 bases and 7 bases, in that order; junction bases with no gene match: 2. Germline values: CDR1 GTSNPN, CDR2 SVGIG (reference sequence). The variable domain in full, with the rest retrieved from reference TRBV30 and TRBJ2-1, is SQTIHQWPATLVQPVGSPLSLECTVEGTSNPNLYWYRQAAGRGLQLLFYSVGIGQISSEVPQNLSASRPQDRQFILSSKKLLLSDSGFYLCAWSRRGNEQFFGPGTRLTVL.

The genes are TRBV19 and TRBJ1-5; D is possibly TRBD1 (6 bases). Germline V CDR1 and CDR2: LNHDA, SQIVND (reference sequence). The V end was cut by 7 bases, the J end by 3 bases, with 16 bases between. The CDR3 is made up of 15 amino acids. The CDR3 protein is CASIPTGRLNQPQHF. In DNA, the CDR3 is TGTGCCAGTATTCCAACAGGGCGCCTCAATCAGCCCCAGCATTTT.

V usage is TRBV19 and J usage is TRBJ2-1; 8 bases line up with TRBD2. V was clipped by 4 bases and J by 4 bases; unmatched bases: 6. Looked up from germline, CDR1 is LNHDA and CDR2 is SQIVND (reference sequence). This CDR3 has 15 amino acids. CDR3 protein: CASSTGGRRYNEQFF. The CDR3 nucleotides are TGTGCCAGTAGTACTGGCGGGAGGAGGTACAATGAGCAGTTCTTC.

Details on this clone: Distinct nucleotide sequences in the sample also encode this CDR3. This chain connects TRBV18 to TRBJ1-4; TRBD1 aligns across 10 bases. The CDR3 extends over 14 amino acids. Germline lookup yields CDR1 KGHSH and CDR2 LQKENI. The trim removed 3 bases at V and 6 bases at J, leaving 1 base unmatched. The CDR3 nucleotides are TGTGCCAGCTCACCTGGACAGGGGGATGAAAAACTGTTTTTT. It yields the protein CASSPGQGDEKLFF.

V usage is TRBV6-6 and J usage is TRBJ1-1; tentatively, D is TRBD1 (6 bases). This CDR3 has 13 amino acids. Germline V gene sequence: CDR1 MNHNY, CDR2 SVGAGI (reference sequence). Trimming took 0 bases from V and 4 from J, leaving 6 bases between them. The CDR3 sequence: CASSYSQGTEAFF. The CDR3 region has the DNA TGTGCCAGCAGTTACTCACAGGGCACTGAAGCTTTCTTT.

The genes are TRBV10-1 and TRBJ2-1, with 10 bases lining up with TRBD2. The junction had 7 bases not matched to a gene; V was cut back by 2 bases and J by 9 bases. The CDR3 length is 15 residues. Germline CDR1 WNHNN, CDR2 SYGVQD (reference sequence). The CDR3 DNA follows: TGCGCCAGCAGTGAGGGGCTAGCGGGGGTAGGTGAGCAGTTCTTC. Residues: CASSEGLAGVGEQFF.

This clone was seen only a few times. CDR3 region: CASSLAEGATNEQFF. Written as DNA, the CDR3 is TGTGCCAGCAGCTTAGCTGAAGGGGCGACAAATGAGCAGTTCTTC. This sequence joins TRBV7-6 and TRBJ2-1, with a tentative D call TRBD1 (5 bases). Germline V gene sequence: CDR1 SGHVS, CDR2 FNYEAQ. This CDR3 has 15 amino acids. V was shortened by 0 bases and J by 7 bases, with 13 bases between the two germline ends.

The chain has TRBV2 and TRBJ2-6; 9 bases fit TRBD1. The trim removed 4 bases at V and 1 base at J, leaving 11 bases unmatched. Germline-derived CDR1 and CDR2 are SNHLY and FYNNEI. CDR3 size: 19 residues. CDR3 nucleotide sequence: TGTGCCAGCAGTGCCAGGACAGGGGCGATTACTTCTGGGGCCAACGTCCTGACTTTC. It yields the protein CASSARTGAITSGANVLTF.

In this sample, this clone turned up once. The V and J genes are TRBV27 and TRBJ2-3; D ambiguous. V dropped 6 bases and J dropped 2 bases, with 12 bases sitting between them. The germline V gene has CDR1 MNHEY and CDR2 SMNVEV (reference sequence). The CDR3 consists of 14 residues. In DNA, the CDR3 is TGTGCCAGCAGCCGTGGGCAGGACACAGATACGCAGTATTTT. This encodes CASSRGQDTDTQYF.

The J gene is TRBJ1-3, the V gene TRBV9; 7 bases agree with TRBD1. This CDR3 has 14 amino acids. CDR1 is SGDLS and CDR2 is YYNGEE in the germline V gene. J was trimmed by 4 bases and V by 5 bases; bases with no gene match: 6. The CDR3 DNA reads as TGTGCCAGCAGACCTACAGGGGAAGGAAACACCATATATTTT. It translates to CASRPTGEGNTIYF.

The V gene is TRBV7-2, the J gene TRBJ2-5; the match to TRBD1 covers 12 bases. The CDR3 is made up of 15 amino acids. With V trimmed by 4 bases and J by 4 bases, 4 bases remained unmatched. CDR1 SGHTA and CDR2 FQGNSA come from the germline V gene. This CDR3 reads CASSSRDRGRETQYF. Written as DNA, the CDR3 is TGTGCCAGCAGCTCCCGGGACAGGGGGCGAGAGACCCAGTACTTC.

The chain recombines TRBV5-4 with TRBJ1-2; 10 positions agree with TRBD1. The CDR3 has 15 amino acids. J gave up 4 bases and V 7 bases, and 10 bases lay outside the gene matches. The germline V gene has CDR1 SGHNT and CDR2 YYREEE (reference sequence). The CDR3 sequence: CASSTTGGGTYGYTF. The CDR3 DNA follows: TGTGCCAGCTCAACGACAGGGGGCGGAACCTATGGCTACACCTTC.

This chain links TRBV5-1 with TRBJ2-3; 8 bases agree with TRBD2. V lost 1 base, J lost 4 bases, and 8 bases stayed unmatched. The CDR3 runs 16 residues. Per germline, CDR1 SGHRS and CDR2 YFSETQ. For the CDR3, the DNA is TGCGCCAGCAGCTTGCCTGCGGGGGGAGCAGCAGATACGCAGTATTTT. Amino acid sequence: CASSLPAGGAADTQYF.

CDR3 residues: CASSVAGRDTIYF. The CDR3 DNA sequence: TGTGCCAGCAGCGTCGCGGGTCGGGACACCATATATTTT. This chain connects TRBV7-9 to TRBJ1-3; unclear D gene. CDR1 and CDR2 (germline): SEHNR, FQNEAQ (reference sequence). Trimming removed 5 bases from V and 8 bases from J, with 13 bases in between. The CDR3 sequence is 13 residues long. Supplemented by reference TRBV7-9 and TRBJ1-3, the full variable domain reads DTGVSQNPRHKITKRGQNVTFRCDPISEHNRLYWYRQTLGQGPEFLTYFQNEAQLEKSRLLSDRFSAERPKGSFSTLEIQRTEQGDSAMYLCASSVAGRDTIYFGEGSWLTVV.

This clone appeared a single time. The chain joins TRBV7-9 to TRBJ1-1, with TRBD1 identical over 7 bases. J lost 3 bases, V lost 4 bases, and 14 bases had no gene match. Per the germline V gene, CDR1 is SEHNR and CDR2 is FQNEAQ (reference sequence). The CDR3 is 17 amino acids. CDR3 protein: CASSSQGEGARDTEAFF. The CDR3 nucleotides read TGTGCCAGCAGCTCCCAAGGGGAGGGGGCGCGGGACACTGAAGCTTTCTTT.

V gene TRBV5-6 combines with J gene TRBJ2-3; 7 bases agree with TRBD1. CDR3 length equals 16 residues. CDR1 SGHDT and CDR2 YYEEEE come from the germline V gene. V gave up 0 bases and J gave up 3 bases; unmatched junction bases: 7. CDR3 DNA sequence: TGTGCCAGCAGCTTGGGACTCCAGGGGGTGACAGATACGCAGTATTTT. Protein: CASSLGLQGVTDTQYF.

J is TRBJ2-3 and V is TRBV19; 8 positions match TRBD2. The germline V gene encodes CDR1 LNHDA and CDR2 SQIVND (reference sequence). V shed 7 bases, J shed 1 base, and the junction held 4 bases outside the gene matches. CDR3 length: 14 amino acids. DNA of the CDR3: TGTGCCAGTACTTCGACTAGCGGCACAGATACGCAGTATTTT. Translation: CASTSTSGTDTQYF.

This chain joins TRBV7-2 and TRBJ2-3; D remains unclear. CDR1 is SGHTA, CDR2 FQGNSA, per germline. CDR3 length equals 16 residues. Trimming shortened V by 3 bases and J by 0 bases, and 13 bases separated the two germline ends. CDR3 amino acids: CASSFTVHPSTDTQYF. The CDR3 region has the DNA TGTGCCAGCAGCTTTACAGTTCATCCTAGCACAGATACGCAGTATTTT.